This is a list of T cell receptor beta chains from one sample in a study of CD8 T cells in Susac syndrome. TCRdb independently ran MiXCR on the immunoSEQ multiplex PCR reads; one entry per CDR3 protein. This table holds 200,000 to 250,000 distinct CDR3 sequences, about 94% found once. Input material: CD4+ T cells from PBMCs. The receptors were sampled from a human donor with Susac syndrome. CDR3s leave out the opening cysteine and the closing phenylalanine or tryptophan.

J gene,V gene,CDR3 protein
TRBJ1-1,TRBV5-1,ASSSTGGGEAF
TRBJ2-7,TRBV12-3/TRBV12-4,ASRGQARGEQY
TRBJ1-2,TRBV6-2/TRBV6-3,ASSSGSLNTYGYT
TRBJ1-6,TRBV5-4,ASSSIRQGRGSPLH
TRBJ1-1,TRBV5-4,ASSPADTEAF
TRBJ2-1,TRBV6-2/TRBV6-3,ASSYSGRGVYNEQF
TRBJ2-1,TRBV11-3,ASSATGSSSYNEQF
TRBJ2-2,TRBV10-3,AISNGAGELF
TRBJ1-3,TRBV5-6,ASSLTGGSSGNTIY
TRBJ2-7,TRBV2,ASSETYEQY
TRBJ2-2,TRBV29-1,SVVGTHNDGELF
TRBJ2-6,TRBV24-1,ATSGLNRISGANVLT
TRBJ2-7,TRBV20-1,SAREFRTESYEQY
TRBJ2-2,TRBV7-8,ASSSSPSGAGELF
TRBJ1-3,TRBV5-1,ASSLAGASGNTIY
TRBJ2-5,TRBV5-4,ASTKVGPQETQY
TRBJ1-2,TRBV5-1,ASSLSQDGYT
TRBJ2-3,TRBV4-2,ASSQSFPDTQY
TRBJ2-3,TRBV5-1,ASSLTSGGPHTQY
TRBJ1-1,TRBV9,ASSVGGSGTEAF
TRBJ1-4,TRBV9,ASSPRDQDGSEKLF
TRBJ2-2,TRBV11-2,ASRGLTRRRGTGELF
TRBJ1-5,TRBV6-2/TRBV6-3,ASRRATGRGQPQH
TRBJ2-4,TRBV6-2/TRBV6-3,ASSYQGGQGLQY
TRBJ1-2,TRBV28,ASSAGDYGYT
TRBJ1-4,TRBV20-1,SAREGGIDEKLF
TRBJ1-5,TRBV3-1,ASSQTWGNQPQH